This T cell receptor beta chain was sequenced in a study of control samples from healthy donors and cancer patients. TCRdb's table, derived via immunoSEQ multiplex PCR, lists solely in-frame clones and lacks some. The sample carries 130,000 or so clones, more than 75% recorded once. Trimming removed 3 bases from V and 5 bases from J; junction bases left unmatched: 6. This CDR3 has 15 residues. Germline CDR1 reads KGHSH; CDR2 reads LQKENI. The gene calls are TRBV18 and TRBJ2-1; 8 nucleotides match TRBD2. The sequencing sample was made of blood. This TCR came from a man aged 60 to 69 in good health. Written as DNA, the CDR3 is TGTGCCAGCTCACCGGGACTAGATCTTGACAATGAGCAGTTCTTC. Translated: CASSPGLDLDNEQFF. The entire variable domain, with the rest obtained from reference TRBV18 and TRBJ2-1, is as follows: NAGVMQNPRHLVRRRGQEARLRCSPMKGHSHVYWYRQLPEEGLKFMVYLQKENIIDESGMPKERFSAEFPKEGPSILRIQQVVRGDSAAYFCASSPGLDLDNEQFFGPGTRLTVL.